The 20 T cell receptor beta chains listed next were all sequenced from one sample in a study of T cell responses to AZD1222 COVID-19 vaccine. The protocol was immunoSEQ multiplex PCR, while the TCRdb copy is restricted to in-frame clones and leaves out a portion. The sample holds some 120,000 clones, approximately 90% seen once. The sample consisted of peripheral blood, taken on day 0 of AZD1222 vaccination. These TCRs come from an adult in good health.

This sequence joins TRBV7-2 and TRBJ2-1, with D possibly called TRBD1 or TRBD2 (6 bases each). V was trimmed by 6 bases and J by 5 bases, leaving 17 bases between them. CDR1 SGHTA and CDR2 FQGNSA come from the germline V gene. There are 15 residues in the CDR3. Written as DNA, the CDR3 is TGTGCCAGCAGTCGGGGGCGCGGGCACAACAATGAGCAGTTCTTC. Encoded protein: CASSRGRGHNNEQFF.

This clone came up once. The chain links TRBV21-1 to TRBJ1-2; TRBD1 reflects the table's D call only, with no check against the DNA. TRBV21-1 counts as a pseudogene. This CDR3 has 14 amino acids. The CDR3 spells CASTYLKGPRGYTF. CDR3 coding DNA: TGTGCCAGCACCTACCTCAAGGGGCCGCGGGGCTACACCTTC.

The chain joins TRBV29-1 to TRBJ1-1; D gene uncertain. The CDR3 length is 14 residues. CDR1 and CDR2 (germline): SQVTM, ANQGSEA. The germline V and J ends were trimmed by 4 bases and 1 base, with 13 bases remaining between them. For the CDR3, the DNA is TGCAGCGTTGGTTTGGGGATAGAGAACACTGAAGCTTTCTTT. Translation gives CSVGLGIENTEAFF.

V is TRBV28 and J is TRBJ1-5; D gene ambiguous. Trimming cost V 7 bases and J 1 base, with 11 bases left between them. The CDR3 loop spans 14 amino acids. The germline V gene encodes CDR1 MDHEN and CDR2 SYDVKM. The CDR3 DNA follows: TGTGCCAGCACCTCTGGAGGGAGCAATCAGCCCCAGCATTTT. It translates to CASTSGGSNQPQHF.

The chain has TRBV5-6 and TRBJ2-1; 12 nucleotides align to TRBD2. The CDR3 sequence is 16 residues long. Unmatched junction bases numbered 5, after V lost 2 bases and J lost 5 bases. The germline V gene encodes CDR1 SGHDT and CDR2 YYEEEE. The CDR3 DNA is TGTGCCAGCAGCTTCAGGACTAGCGGGACTAACAATGAGCAGTTCTTC. This encodes CASSFRTSGTNNEQFF.

The CDR3 region has the DNA TGTGCCATCAGTGCACGGGCGCCTCAGCCCCAGCATTTT. It encodes CAISARAPQPQHF. This sequence joins TRBV10-3 and TRBJ1-5; D remains ambiguous. The CDR3 has 13 residues. The V and J ends lost 4 bases and 6 bases respectively, with 10 bases between them. CDR1 ENHRY and CDR2 SYGVKD come from the germline V gene.

The chain carries TRBV7-2 and TRBJ1-4; D not certain. Germline V gene sequence: CDR1 SGHTA, CDR2 FQGNSA. The CDR3 totals 15 residues. The V and J ends lost 2 bases and 5 bases respectively, with 12 bases between them. The CDR3 DNA reads as TGTGCCAGCAGCTTAAACGGTAGATCGAATGAAAAACTGTTTTTT. Protein: CASSLNGRSNEKLFF.

This chain links TRBV27 with TRBJ2-3; TRBD2 matches at 16 bases. V dropped 5 bases and J dropped 4; count of bases not matched to a gene: 18. The CDR3 spans 21 residues. CDR1 is MNHEY, CDR2 SMNVEV, per germline (reference sequence). The CDR3 sequence: CASSVQGAGTSGRAEADTQYF. CDR3 DNA: TGTGCCAGCAGTGTCCAGGGGGCTGGGACTAGCGGGAGGGCCGAGGCAGATACGCAGTATTTT.

The J gene is TRBJ2-4, the V gene TRBV27; a weak D match, TRBD1 (5 bases). The CDR3 is made up of 13 amino acids. Germline CDR1 reads MNHEY; CDR2 reads SMNVEV (reference sequence). Trimming cost V 5 bases and J 8 bases, with 13 bases left between them. CDR3: CASSTDMRHIQYF. Here the CDR3 DNA reads TGTGCCAGCAGTACGGACATGCGGCACATTCAGTACTTC.

The chain has TRBV6-6 and TRBJ2-7, with 9 bases fitting TRBD1. After removal of 6 bases from V and 3 bases from J, the junction contained 6 bases not matched to a gene. Germline V CDR1 and CDR2: MNHNY, SVGAGI (reference sequence). The CDR3 is 14 residues long. In DNA, the CDR3 is TGTGCCAGCAGGAGGACAGGGGATCTCTACGAGCAGTACTTC. This codes for CASRRTGDLYEQYF.

The chain couples TRBV5-4 to TRBJ1-3; tentative D call: TRBD1 (5 bases). In germline, CDR1 is SGHNT, CDR2 YYREEE (reference sequence). The CDR3 spans 17 residues. The V end was cut by 3 bases, the J end by 0 bases, with 16 bases between. As DNA, the CDR3 is TGTGCCAGCAGCTCGGGACTTAGCGGGCTCTCTGGAAACACCATATATTTT. As protein: CASSSGLSGLSGNTIYF.

The chain joins TRBV7-2 to TRBJ2-1; 10 positions match TRBD2. The ends lost 1 base at V and 4 bases at J; junction bases unmatched: 4. The CDR3 loop spans 16 amino acids. Germline-derived CDR1 and CDR2 are SGHTA and FQGNSA. The CDR3 DNA is TGTGCCAGCAGCTTAGGGTATAGCGGGGGGTACAATGAGCAGTTCTTC. Protein: CASSLGYSGGYNEQFF.

This clone was seen a single time. This sequence joins TRBV19 and TRBJ1-4; tentatively, D is TRBD1 (5 bases). This CDR3 comprises 15 residues. V lost 7 bases, J lost 4 bases, and 16 bases lay in between. Germline V gene lookup returns CDR1 LNHDA and CDR2 SQIVND (reference sequence). In DNA, the CDR3 is TGTGCCAGTAACCAGGGCCCACGGAGTAATGAAAAACTGTTTTTT. It is translated as CASNQGPRSNEKLFF.

V is TRBV4-1 and J is TRBJ2-4; D might be TRBD2 (6 bases). The germline V gene encodes CDR1 MGHRA and CDR2 YSYEKL. The V end lost 4 bases, the J end lost 1 base, and 17 bases lay between the germline ends. The CDR3 runs to 17 residues. The CDR3 DNA sequence: TGCGCCAGCAGCCCTCCTGGGACTGTGGTGGCCAAAAACATTCAGTACTTC. Its protein is CASSPPGTVVAKNIQYF.

The rearrangement links TRBV7-2 to TRBJ1-2; D not resolved. Germline CDR1 reads SGHTA; CDR2 reads FQGNSA. The CDR3 loop spans 15 amino acids. Trimming removed 4 bases at V and 0 bases at J, with 12 bases between. CDR3 nucleotides: TGTGCCAGCAGCTCCTTCGGGGTAACTAACTATGGCTACACCTTC. It translates to CASSSFGVTNYGYTF.

J is TRBJ2-2 and V is TRBV6-5; D not certain. CDR3 length: 16 residues. Between the trimmed V and J ends, which lost 0 bases and 4 bases, there was a span of 12 bases. Germline V gene data show CDR1 as MNHEY and CDR2 as SVGAGI. The CDR3 nucleotides read TGTGCCAGCAGTTACTCGACCTCCAGGCCCACCGGGGAGCTGTTTTTT. It encodes CASSYSTSRPTGELFF.

The rearrangement uses TRBV2 and TRBJ1-5, with D possibly being TRBD1 (6 bases). V was pared by 4 bases and J by 4 bases, with 14 bases between. Germline V gene sequence: CDR1 SNHLY, CDR2 FYNNEI. CDR3 length: 15 amino acids. CDR3 loop: CASSVGQGTNQPQHF. The DNA of the CDR3 is TGTGCCAGCAGTGTAGGGCAGGGGACAAATCAGCCCCAGCATTTT.

This clone has a single count. The chain has TRBV28 and TRBJ1-2; D may be TRBD1 (5 bases). V gave up 8 bases and J gave up 10 bases, with 23 bases separating them. There are 14 residues in the CDR3. CDR1 is MDHEN, CDR2 SYDVKM, per germline. The CDR3 nucleotides are TGTGCCAGCTCCTCCGGGGGGGACCGAACCGTCTACACCTTC. Its translation: CASSSGGDRTVYTF.

The chain joins TRBV28 to TRBJ2-1; 7 bases fit TRBD2. V gave up 8 bases and J gave up 1 base; unmatched junction bases: 11. The CDR3 extends over 16 amino acids. Per the germline V gene, CDR1 is MDHEN and CDR2 is SYDVKM. The CDR3 sequence: CASAPPGLESYNEQFF. The CDR3 coding sequence is TGTGCCAGCGCACCGCCCGGACTAGAGTCCTACAATGAGCAGTTCTTC.

V usage is TRBV4-1 and J usage is TRBJ1-5; D ambiguous. Germline CDR1 reads MGHRA; CDR2 reads YSYEKL. The CDR3 loop spans 15 amino acids. Trimming took off 8 bases at V and 0 bases at J, with 14 bases between the two ends. DNA of the CDR3: TGCGCCAGCGCCCCGGGCAGTCATAGCAATCAGCCCCAGCATTTT. Its translation is CASAPGSHSNQPQHF.